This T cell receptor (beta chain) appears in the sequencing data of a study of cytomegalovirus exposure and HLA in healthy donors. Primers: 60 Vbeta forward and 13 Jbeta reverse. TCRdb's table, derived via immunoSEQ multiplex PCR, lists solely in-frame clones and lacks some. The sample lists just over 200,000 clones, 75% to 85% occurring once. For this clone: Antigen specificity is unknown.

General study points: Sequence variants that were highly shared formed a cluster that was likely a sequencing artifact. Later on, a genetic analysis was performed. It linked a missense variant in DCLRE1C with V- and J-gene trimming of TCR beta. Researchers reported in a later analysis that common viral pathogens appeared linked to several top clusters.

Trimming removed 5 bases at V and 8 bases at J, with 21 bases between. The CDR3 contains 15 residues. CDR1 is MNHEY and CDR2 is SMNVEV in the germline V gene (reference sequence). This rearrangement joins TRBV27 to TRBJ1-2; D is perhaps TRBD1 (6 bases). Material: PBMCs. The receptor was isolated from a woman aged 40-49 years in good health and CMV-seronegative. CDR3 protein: CASSPHLQGEIGYTF. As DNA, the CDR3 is TGTGCCAGCAGTCCTCACTTACAGGGTGAGATCGGCTACACCTTC.